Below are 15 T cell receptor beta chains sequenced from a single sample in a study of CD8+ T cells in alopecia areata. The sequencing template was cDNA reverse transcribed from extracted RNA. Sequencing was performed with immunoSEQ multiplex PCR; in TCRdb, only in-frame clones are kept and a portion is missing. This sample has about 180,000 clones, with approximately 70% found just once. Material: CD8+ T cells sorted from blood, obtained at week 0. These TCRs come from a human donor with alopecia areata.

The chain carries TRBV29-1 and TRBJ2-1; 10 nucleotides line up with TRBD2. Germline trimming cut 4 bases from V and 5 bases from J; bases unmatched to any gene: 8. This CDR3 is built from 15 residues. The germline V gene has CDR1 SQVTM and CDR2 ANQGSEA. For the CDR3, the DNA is TGCAGCGTTGCCGAGCGGGGGGGCCAAGACAATGAGCAGTTCTTC. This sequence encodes CSVAERGGQDNEQFF.

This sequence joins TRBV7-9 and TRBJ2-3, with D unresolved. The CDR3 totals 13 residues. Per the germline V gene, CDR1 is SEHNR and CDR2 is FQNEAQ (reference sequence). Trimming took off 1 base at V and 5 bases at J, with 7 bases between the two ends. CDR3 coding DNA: TGTGCCAGCAGCTTAGAGGGCAAAGATACGCAGTATTTT. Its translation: CASSLEGKDTQYF. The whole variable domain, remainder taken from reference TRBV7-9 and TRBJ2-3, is DTGVSQNPRHKITKRGQNVTFRCDPISEHNRLYWYRQTLGQGPEFLTYFQNEAQLEKSRLLSDRFSAERPKGSFSTLEIQRTEQGDSAMYLCASSLEGKDTQYFGPGTRLTVL.

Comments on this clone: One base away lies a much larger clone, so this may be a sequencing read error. CDR3 loop: CASSFGKNTEAFF. CDR3 DNA: TGTGCCAGCAGCTTCGGCAAGAACACTGAAGCTTTCTTT. The V call is TRBV5-6, the J call TRBJ1-1; D is undetermined. Germline CDR1 reads SGHDT; CDR2 reads YYEEEE. The V end lost 2 bases, the J end lost 1 base, and 6 bases lay between the germline ends. The CDR3 sequence is 13 residues long.

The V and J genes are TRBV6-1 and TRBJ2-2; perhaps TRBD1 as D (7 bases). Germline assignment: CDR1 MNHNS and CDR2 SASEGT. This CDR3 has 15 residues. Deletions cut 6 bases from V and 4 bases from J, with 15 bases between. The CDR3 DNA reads TGTGCCAGCAGCGATGACAGGGACTTCACCGGGGAGCTGTTTTTT. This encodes CASSDDRDFTGELFF.

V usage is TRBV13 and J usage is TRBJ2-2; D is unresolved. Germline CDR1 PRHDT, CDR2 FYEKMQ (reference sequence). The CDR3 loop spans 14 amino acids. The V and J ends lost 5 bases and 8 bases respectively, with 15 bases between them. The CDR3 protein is CASSPPTVIGELFF. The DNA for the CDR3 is TGTGCCAGCAGCCCCCCAACGGTGATAGGGGAGCTGTTTTTT.

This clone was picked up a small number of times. CDR3 in amino acids: CASSLSGHWYEQYF. Here the CDR3 DNA reads TGTGCCAGCAGCCTCTCGGGACATTGGTACGAGCAGTACTTC. The chain employs TRBV7-9 and TRBJ2-7; weak D call: TRBD1 (6 bases). This CDR3 has 14 residues. Looked up from germline, CDR1 is SEHNR and CDR2 is FQNEAQ (reference sequence). Trimming cost V 5 bases and J 4 bases, with 15 bases left between them.

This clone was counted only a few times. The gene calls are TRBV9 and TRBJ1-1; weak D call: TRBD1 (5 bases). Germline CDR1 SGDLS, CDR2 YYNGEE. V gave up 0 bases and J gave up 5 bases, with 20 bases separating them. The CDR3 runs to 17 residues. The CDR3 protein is CASSVDLGSVRETEAFF. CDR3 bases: TGTGCCAGCAGCGTAGACCTTGGTAGTGTCAGGGAAACTGAAGCTTTCTTT.

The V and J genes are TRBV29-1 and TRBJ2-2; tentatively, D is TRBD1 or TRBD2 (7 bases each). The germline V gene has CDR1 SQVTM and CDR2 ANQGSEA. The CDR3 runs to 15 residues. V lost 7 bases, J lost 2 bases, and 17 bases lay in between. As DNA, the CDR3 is TGCAGCGCGGCAGGGGAGGGGGCAAACACCGGGGAGCTGTTTTTT. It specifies CSAAGEGANTGELFF.

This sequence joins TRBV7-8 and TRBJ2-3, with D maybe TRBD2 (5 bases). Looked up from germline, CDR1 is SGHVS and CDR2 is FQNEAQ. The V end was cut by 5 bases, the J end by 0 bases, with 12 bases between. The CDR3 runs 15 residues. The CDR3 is CASSHRESSTDTQYF. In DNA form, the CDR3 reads TGTGCCAGCAGCCACCGGGAATCTAGCACAGATACGCAGTATTTT.

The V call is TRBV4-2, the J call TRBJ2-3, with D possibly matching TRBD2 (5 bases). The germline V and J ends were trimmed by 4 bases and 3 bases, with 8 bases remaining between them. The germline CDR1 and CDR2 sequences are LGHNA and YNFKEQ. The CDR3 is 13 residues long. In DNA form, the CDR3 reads TGTGCCAGCAGCCCCGGGGAAACAGATACGCAGTATTTT. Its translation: CASSPGETDTQYF.

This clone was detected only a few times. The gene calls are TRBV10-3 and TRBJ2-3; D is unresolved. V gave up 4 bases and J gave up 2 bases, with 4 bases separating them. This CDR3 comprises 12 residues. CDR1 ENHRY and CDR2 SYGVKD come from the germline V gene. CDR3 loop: CAISAFTDTQYF. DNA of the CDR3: TGTGCCATCAGTGCGTTCACAGATACGCAGTATTTT.

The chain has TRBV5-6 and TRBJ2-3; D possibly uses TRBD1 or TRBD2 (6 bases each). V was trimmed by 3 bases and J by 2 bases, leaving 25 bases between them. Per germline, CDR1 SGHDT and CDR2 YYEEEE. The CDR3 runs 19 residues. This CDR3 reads CASSSGWGAKILTTDTQYF. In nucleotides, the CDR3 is TGTGCCAGCAGCTCGGGGTGGGGGGCGAAGATTTTGACCACAGATACGCAGTATTTT.

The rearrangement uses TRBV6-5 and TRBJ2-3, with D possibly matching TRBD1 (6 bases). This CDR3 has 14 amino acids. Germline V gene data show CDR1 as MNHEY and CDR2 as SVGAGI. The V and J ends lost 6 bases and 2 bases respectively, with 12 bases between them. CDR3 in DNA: TGTGCCAGCAGCTCCGGGGACACCACAGATACGCAGTATTTT. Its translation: CASSSGDTTDTQYF.

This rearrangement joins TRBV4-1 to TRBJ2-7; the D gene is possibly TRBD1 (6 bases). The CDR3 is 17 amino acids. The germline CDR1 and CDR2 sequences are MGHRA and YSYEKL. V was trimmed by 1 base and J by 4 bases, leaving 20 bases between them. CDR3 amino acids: CASSQVHRVEFHYEQYF. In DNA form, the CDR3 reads TGCGCCAGCAGCCAAGTACACAGGGTGGAGTTCCATTACGAGCAGTACTTC.

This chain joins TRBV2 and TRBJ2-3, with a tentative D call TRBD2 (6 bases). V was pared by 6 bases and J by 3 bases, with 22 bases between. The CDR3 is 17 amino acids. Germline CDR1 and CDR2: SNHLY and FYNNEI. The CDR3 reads CASSHSAEGRITDTQYF. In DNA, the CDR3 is TGTGCCAGCAGCCATTCAGCGGAGGGTCGAATTACAGATACGCAGTATTTT. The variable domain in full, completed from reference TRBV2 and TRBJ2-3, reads EPEVTQTPSHQVTQMGQEVILRCVPISNHLYFYWYRQILGQKVEFLVSFYNNEISEKSEIFDDQFSVERPDGSNFTLKIRSTKLEDSAMYFCASSHSAEGRITDTQYFGPGTRLTVL.